The rows below give T cell receptor beta chains drawn from one sample of a study of blood T cell repertoires in COVID-19. Some clones are missing from TCRdb's copy, which holds only in-frame ones; the method was immunoSEQ multiplex PCR. The sample includes approximately 300,000 clones, around 86% of them seen just once. Sequenced: PBMCs or T cells enriched from blood (not recorded which). All receptors derive from a woman in her late teens or twenties who had recovered from COVID-19. The CDR3 runs from the conserved cysteine through the conserved F or W. D genes are given only for firm matches. Size is stated for part of the rows, as once, few or many counts, or as a class when the clone is expanded.

CDR3 DNA: TGTGCCAGCAGCTCTAGGGGACAGGTTAATGAAAAACTGTTTTTT; CDR3 protein: CASSSRGQVNEKLFF; J gene: TRBJ1-4; D gene: TRBD1; clone size: -; V gene: TRBV7-8
CDR3 DNA: TGTGCCAGCAGCTTAGTCCTCCGCCCGGGAGAGACCCAGTACTTC; CDR3 protein: CASSLVLRPGETQYF; J gene: TRBJ2-5; D gene: -; clone size: -; V gene: TRBV11-2
CDR3 DNA: TGTGCCACCAGCAGAGAGACACAGGGATATGAGACCCAGTACTTC; CDR3 protein: CATSRETQGYETQYF; J gene: TRBJ2-5; D gene: -; clone size: -; V gene: TRBV15
CDR3 DNA: TGCAGCGTCGCCGGGACATTTGCTAACTATGGCTACACCTTC; CDR3 protein: CSVAGTFANYGYTF; J gene: TRBJ1-2; D gene: -; clone size: -; V gene: TRBV29-1
CDR3 DNA: TGTGCCAGCAGTTCCGACAGGGCCTACGAGCAGTACTTC; CDR3 protein: CASSSDRAYEQYF; J gene: TRBJ2-7; D gene: TRBD1; clone size: -; V gene: TRBV25-1
CDR3 DNA: TGTGCCAGCAGCAAAGCCTTCAGTCGGGGGGCGAACAATCAGCCCCAGCATTTT; CDR3 protein: CASSKAFSRGANNQPQHF; J gene: TRBJ1-5; D gene: -; clone size: -; V gene: TRBV21-1
CDR3 DNA: TGTGCCAGCAGCCCTGGCGCACAGAACTCTGGAAACACCATATATTTT; CDR3 protein: CASSPGAQNSGNTIYF; J gene: TRBJ1-3; D gene: -; clone size: -; V gene: TRBV9
CDR3 DNA: TGCGCCAGCAGCCTGACTAGTTACAATGAGCAGTTCTTC; CDR3 protein: CASSLTSYNEQFF; J gene: TRBJ2-1; D gene: -; clone size: -; V gene: TRBV5-1
CDR3 DNA: TGTGCCAGCAGCCAAGATCCAAGTAGACAAGAGACCCAGTACTTC; CDR3 protein: CASSQDPSRQETQYF; J gene: TRBJ2-5; D gene: -; clone size: once; V gene: TRBV3-1/TRBV3-2
CDR3 DNA: TGTGCCAGTACTCTTGGGGGGGAGAGCGACGAGCAGTACTTC; CDR3 protein: CASTLGGESDEQYF; J gene: TRBJ2-7; D gene: TRBD2; clone size: -; V gene: TRBV19
CDR3 DNA: TGTGCCAGCAGAAGCTTGGGGGAGCCCCTCGGGGGAGAGACCCAGTACTTC; CDR3 protein: CASRSLGEPLGGETQYF; J gene: TRBJ2-5; D gene: -; clone size: -; V gene: TRBV27
CDR3 DNA: TGTGCCAGCAGTTTTATATCCGGGAGCTATGGCTACACCTTC; CDR3 protein: CASSFISGSYGYTF; J gene: TRBJ1-2; D gene: -; clone size: once; V gene: TRBV27
CDR3 DNA: TGTGCCAGCAGCTCGGCCGGGACAAAGGGAAACACCATATATTTT; CDR3 protein: CASSSAGTKGNTIYF; J gene: TRBJ1-3; D gene: -; clone size: -; V gene: TRBV9
CDR3 DNA: TGTGCCAGCAGCCCGCGGGCAGCGCTCAATGAAAAACTGTTTTTT; CDR3 protein: CASSPRAALNEKLFF; J gene: TRBJ1-4; D gene: -; clone size: -; V gene: TRBV9
CDR3 DNA: TGTGCCAGCTCACCGGGAGGGACACCCCAAGTCCCTACAACTAATGAAAAACTGTTTTTT; CDR3 protein: CASSPGGTPQVPTTNEKLFF; J gene: TRBJ1-4; D gene: -; clone size: -; V gene: TRBV18
CDR3 DNA: TGTGCCAGTAGTATCGTGGACAGAAGAACGCAGTATTTT; CDR3 protein: CASSIVDRRTQYF; J gene: TRBJ2-3; D gene: -; clone size: few; V gene: TRBV19
CDR3 DNA: TGTGCCAGCAGCCTAAACGAATTTGGCTACACCTTC; CDR3 protein: CASSLNEFGYTF; J gene: TRBJ1-2; D gene: -; clone size: -; V gene: TRBV13
CDR3 DNA: TGTGCCAGCAGCCAGGACAGCTATGGCTACACCTTC; CDR3 protein: CASSQDSYGYTF; J gene: TRBJ1-2; D gene: -; clone size: -; V gene: TRBV11-3
CDR3 DNA: TGTGCCAGCAGCGTAGGGGGCGGGGGAGACTACGAGCAGTACTTC; CDR3 protein: CASSVGGGGDYEQYF; J gene: TRBJ2-7; D gene: TRBD2; clone size: -; V gene: TRBV9
CDR3 DNA: TGTGCCTGGATCCCCGGACTAGCGGGAGGCTACGAGCAGTACTTC; CDR3 protein: CAWIPGLAGGYEQYF; J gene: TRBJ2-7; D gene: TRBD2; clone size: -; V gene: TRBV30
CDR3 DNA: TGCGCCAGCAGCTTGGTGGCGGGGAAGAGTTCACCCCTCCACTTT; CDR3 protein: CASSLVAGKSSPLHF; J gene: TRBJ1-6; D gene: -; clone size: -; V gene: TRBV5-1
CDR3 DNA: TGTGCCACCAGCAGAGATGCAGGGCGGAGTGGCTATGGCTACACCTTC; CDR3 protein: CATSRDAGRSGYGYTF; J gene: TRBJ1-2; D gene: -; clone size: once; V gene: TRBV15
CDR3 DNA: TGTGCCAGTACCCCATCCCCGATGGCGGGGGGAGAGTTCTTC; CDR3 protein: CASTPSPMAGGEFF; J gene: TRBJ2-1; D gene: TRBD2; clone size: -; V gene: TRBV19
CDR3 DNA: TGTGCCAGCAGCCAAGATCCCGGACAGGTCACTGAAGCTTTCTTT; CDR3 protein: CASSQDPGQVTEAFF; J gene: TRBJ1-1; D gene: TRBD1; clone size: -; V gene: TRBV4-2
CDR3 DNA: TGCAGTGCTAGGCCGGATTCACCCCTCCACTTT; CDR3 protein: CSARPDSPLHF; J gene: TRBJ1-6; D gene: -; clone size: once; V gene: TRBV20-1
CDR3 DNA: TGTGCCAGCAGCCCCGGGACTAGCGGGAAAGATACGCAGTATTTT; CDR3 protein: CASSPGTSGKDTQYF; J gene: TRBJ2-3; D gene: TRBD2; clone size: -; V gene: TRBV7-9
CDR3 DNA: TGCGCCAGCAGCACAGTAGCGGGAGGGCCCCACGAGCAGTACTTC; CDR3 protein: CASSTVAGGPHEQYF; J gene: TRBJ2-7; D gene: TRBD2; clone size: -; V gene: TRBV5-1
CDR3 DNA: TGCAGCGTTGTTGACAGCTTCAATCAGCCCCAGCATTTT; CDR3 protein: CSVVDSFNQPQHF; J gene: TRBJ1-5; D gene: -; clone size: -; V gene: TRBV29-1
CDR3 DNA: TGTGCCAGCAGCTTCTCGGGCAGGGAAGGTGAAAAACTGTTTTTT; CDR3 protein: CASSFSGREGEKLFF; J gene: TRBJ1-4; D gene: -; clone size: -; V gene: TRBV7-6
CDR3 DNA: TGCGCCACCCGGCCAGCGGGGGAATGGGATACGCAGTATTTT; CDR3 protein: CATRPAGEWDTQYF; J gene: TRBJ2-3; D gene: TRBD2; clone size: -; V gene: TRBV10-2
CDR3 DNA: TGTGCCAGCAGCCGACCAAGGACAGGGTCCTCCTCCTACGAGCAGTACTTC; CDR3 protein: CASSRPRTGSSSYEQYF; J gene: TRBJ2-7; D gene: TRBD1; clone size: -; V gene: TRBV7-9
CDR3 DNA: TGCGCCAGTAGAACGACTAGCGGGAGCTACAATGAGCAGTTCTTC; CDR3 protein: CASRTTSGSYNEQFF; J gene: TRBJ2-1; D gene: TRBD2; clone size: -; V gene: TRBV5-1
CDR3 DNA: TGTGCCAGCAGCCAAGATTTGCTGAGATCCTACGAGCAGTACTTC; CDR3 protein: CASSQDLLRSYEQYF; J gene: TRBJ2-7; D gene: -; clone size: -; V gene: TRBV3-1/TRBV3-2
CDR3 DNA: TGTGCCAGTAGTAACATAGCGGGGGGGCTCTACAATGAGCAGTTCTTC; CDR3 protein: CASSNIAGGLYNEQFF; J gene: TRBJ2-1; D gene: TRBD2; clone size: -; V gene: TRBV19
CDR3 DNA: TGCGCCAGCAGCTCCGACGCGGGAAATGGGGATGAGCAGTTCTTC; CDR3 protein: CASSSDAGNGDEQFF; J gene: TRBJ2-1; D gene: -; clone size: -; V gene: TRBV5-1
CDR3 DNA: TGTGCCAGCAGCCCCGGGACAGGCCCTCTCTACGAGCAGTACTTC; CDR3 protein: CASSPGTGPLYEQYF; J gene: TRBJ2-7; D gene: TRBD1; clone size: -; V gene: TRBV6-5
CDR3 DNA: TGTGCCAGCAGCTTGGGTCAGACTGGAAACACCATATATTTT; CDR3 protein: CASSLGQTGNTIYF; J gene: TRBJ1-3; D gene: -; clone size: -; V gene: TRBV5-4
CDR3 DNA: TGTGCCAGCAGCTTAGGACAGGGGATGGACACTGAAGCTTTCTTT; CDR3 protein: CASSLGQGMDTEAFF; J gene: TRBJ1-1; D gene: TRBD1; clone size: -; V gene: TRBV7-6
CDR3 DNA: TGTGCCAGCAGCTTGGAACTAGCGGGGGGGCGTCTAGAGACCCAGTACTTC; CDR3 protein: CASSLELAGGRLETQYF; J gene: TRBJ2-5; D gene: TRBD2; clone size: -; V gene: TRBV5-4
CDR3 DNA: TGTGCCAGCAGCTTAGCGTGGGGGGGAAGTAATGGCTACACCTTC; CDR3 protein: CASSLAWGGSNGYTF; J gene: TRBJ1-2; D gene: -; clone size: -; V gene: TRBV7-2
CDR3 DNA: TGTGCCAGCAGCTTAGGTCTCCAGCGGGGGATGGAATCAGATACGCAGTATTTT; CDR3 protein: CASSLGLQRGMESDTQYF; J gene: TRBJ2-3; D gene: TRBD2; clone size: -; V gene: TRBV11-2